Detailed here is one T cell receptor beta chain. This CDR3 has 18 amino acids. Germline CDR1 SGHRS, CDR2 YFSETQ. The J segment lost 2 bases and the V segment lost 1 base, leaving 13 bases of the junction unmatched. This sample is part of a study of blood T cell repertoires in COVID-19. The wider study: Samples representing acute and convalescent COVID-19 were sourced from the United States, Italy and Spain. PBMCs, B-cell-depleted T cells, or T cells were the source of the cDNA or gDNA that made up the material.

Original methodology: Scientists estimated how many nucleated cells there were by amplifying reference gene primers. Here immunoSEQ multiplex PCR was the method, and the copy in TCRdb shows in-frame clones only, minus some. The V and J calls and clone size come from that table; D and trimming were worked out from the DNA. The table has 220,000 or so clones, about 80% seen once. This sequence originates from a woman aged 55 to 70 with acute or convalescent COVID-19. The source material was peripheral blood. The genes are TRBV5-1 and TRBJ2-7, with TRBD2 matching over 9 bases. The CDR3 reads CASSLLGVAGVGAYEQYF. For the CDR3, the DNA is TGCGCCAGCAGCTTGCTTGGGGTAGCGGGGGTCGGAGCCTACGAGCAGTACTTC.